The entry below gives a single T cell receptor beta chain sequence along with its context. Its target is unknown. The V end was cut by 5 bases, the J end by 1 base, with 15 bases between. Germline-derived CDR1 and CDR2 are SGHRS and YFSETQ. The CDR3 totals 15 residues. These data originate in a study of cytomegalovirus exposure and HLA in healthy donors. The study's findings and limits: Among CMV-associated TCR beta chains, most appeared HLA-restricted in a later analysis. The authors assumed roughly uniform sequencing depth across donors for presence/absence analyses.

Healthy people donating bone marrow made up the donors. At sampling all donors were nominally healthy, likely with unrecorded immune exposures. The primer mix had 60 Vbeta and 13 Jbeta primers. Only in-frame clones appear in the TCRdb table, and some are missing; sequencing was by immunoSEQ multiplex PCR. Altogether under 200,000 clones are present, about 80% being singletons, with the ten largest covering about 1.9%. The chain uses TRBV5-1 and TRBJ1-1; no clear D. The source is a woman under 30 in good health and CMV-seropositive. The sample consisted of PBMCs. DNA of the CDR3: TGCGCCAGCAGGGAGGGAGGAACTTCGAACACTGAAGCTTTCTTT. This codes for CASREGGTSNTEAFF.